This TCR beta chain was found in a study of cytomegalovirus exposure and HLA in healthy donors. Looking at the study overall: Across some 400 genotyped donors, 65% to 90% landed in the Caucasian-associated ancestry cluster.

In the case of this clone: The antigen is not known.

The PCR employed 60 Vbeta primers together with 13 Jbeta primers. Using immunoSEQ multiplex PCR, the repertoire was profiled, and TCRdb retains in-frame clones only, with some absent. Among 180,000 or so clones listed, more than 60% were seen once. V shed 4 bases and J 5 bases; nucleotides not matched to a gene: 10. CDR3 length: 16 amino acids. Germline lookup yields CDR1 SEHNR and CDR2 FQNEAQ (reference sequence). Study conclusions and caveats: One cluster of highly shared sequence variants probably arose as a sequencing artifact. A later analysis linked a missense DCLRE1C variant to TCR beta V- and J-gene trimming. What a later analysis reportedly showed was that an Asian-associated ancestry cluster had fewer N-insertions than the 666-donor mean.

The source is a woman aged 40-49 years in good health and CMV-seropositive. The V gene is TRBV7-9, the J gene TRBJ1-4, with TRBD1 identical over 7 bases. Sequencing was done on a sample of PBMCs. DNA of the CDR3: TGTGCCAGCAGCTCCACCCCGGGACAGCGAAATGAAAAACTGTTTTTT. Protein: CASSSTPGQRNEKLFF.